The clone carrying this TCR beta chain was seen once. Researchers amplified the TCR beta CDR3 regions from RNA transcripts. The HTBI primer set served for first-round RT-PCR of the TCR CDR3. TCRdb re-called the multiplex PCR reads through MiXCR, storing one row per CDR3 protein. Seen here are about 680,000 distinct CDR3 sequences, just over 35% observed once, and the top ten hold around 30%. This specimen belongs to a study of T cells in Graves' hyperthyroidism and ophthalmopathy. V dropped 5 bases and J dropped 1 base, with 9 bases sitting between them. Per the germline V gene, CDR1 is DFQATT and CDR2 is SNEGSKA (reference sequence). The CDR3 totals 12 residues.

The chain carries TRBV20-1 and TRBJ2-7; D perhaps matches TRBD2 (5 bases). The sequencing sample was made of blood. The sequence came from a woman between 40 and 50 years old with Graves' hyperthyroidism. CDR3: CSAELASYEQYF. The CDR3 DNA reads as TGCAGTGCTGAGCTAGCATCCTACGAGCAGTACTTC.